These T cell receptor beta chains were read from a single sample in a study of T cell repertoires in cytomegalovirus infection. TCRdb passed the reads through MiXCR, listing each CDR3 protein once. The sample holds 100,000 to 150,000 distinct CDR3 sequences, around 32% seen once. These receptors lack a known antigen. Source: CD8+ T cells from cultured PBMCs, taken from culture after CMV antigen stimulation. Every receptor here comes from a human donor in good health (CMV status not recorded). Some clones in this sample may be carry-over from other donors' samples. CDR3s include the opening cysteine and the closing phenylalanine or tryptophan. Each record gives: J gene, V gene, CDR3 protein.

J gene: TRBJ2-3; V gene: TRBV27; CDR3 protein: CASSPPGTGGTDTQYF
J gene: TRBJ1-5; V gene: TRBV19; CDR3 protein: CASSPAGGKIQPQHF
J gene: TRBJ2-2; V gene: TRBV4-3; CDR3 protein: CASSQEGLAGGTGELFF
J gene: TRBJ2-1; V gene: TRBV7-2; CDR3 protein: CASSRAGLEQFF
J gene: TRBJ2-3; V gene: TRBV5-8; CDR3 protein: CASSLGSRGRTDTQYF
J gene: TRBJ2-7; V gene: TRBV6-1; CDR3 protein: CASSEVMAGETYEQYF
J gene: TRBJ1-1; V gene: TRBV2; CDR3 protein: CASRGTEAFF
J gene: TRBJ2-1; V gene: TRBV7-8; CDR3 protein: CASSWSGTSGTTSSYNEQFF
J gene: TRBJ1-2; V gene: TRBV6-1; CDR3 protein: CASSRTGGYGYTF
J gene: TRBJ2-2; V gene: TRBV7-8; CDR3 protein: CASSLAFGTDATGELFF
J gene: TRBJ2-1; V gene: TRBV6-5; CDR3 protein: CASSPTGYNEQFF
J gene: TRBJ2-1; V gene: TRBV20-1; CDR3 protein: CSADGPGLYYNEQFF
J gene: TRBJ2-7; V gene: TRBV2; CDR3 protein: CASSEIPRDSYEQYF
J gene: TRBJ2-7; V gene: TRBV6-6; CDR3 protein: CASIQWEASTYEQYF
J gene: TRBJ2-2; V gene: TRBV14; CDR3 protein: CASSQRQGGRAGELFF
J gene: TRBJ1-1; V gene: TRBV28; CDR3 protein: CASSSPDRENTEAFF
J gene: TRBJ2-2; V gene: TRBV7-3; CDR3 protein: CASSRPPDGPNTGELFF
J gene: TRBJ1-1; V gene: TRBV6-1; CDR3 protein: CASSEGIERNTEAFF
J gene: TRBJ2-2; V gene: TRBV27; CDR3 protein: CASSLSIGAGELFF
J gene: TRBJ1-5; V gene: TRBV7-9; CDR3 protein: CASSPGAGGIGQPQHF
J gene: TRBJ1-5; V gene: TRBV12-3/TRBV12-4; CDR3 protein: CASKQGWNQPQHF
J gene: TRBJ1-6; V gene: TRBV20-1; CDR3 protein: CSAGVPSYNSPLHF
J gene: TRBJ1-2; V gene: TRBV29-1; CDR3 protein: CSVEGETDYVVSNYGYTF
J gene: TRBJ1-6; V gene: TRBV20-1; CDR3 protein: CSARDEGDSFSPLHF
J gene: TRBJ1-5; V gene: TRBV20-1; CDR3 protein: CSARDRDDYSNQPQHF
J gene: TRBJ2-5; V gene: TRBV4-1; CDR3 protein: CASSQLDTSGVETQYF
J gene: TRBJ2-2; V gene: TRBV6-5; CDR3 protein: CASSYGWGSGELFF
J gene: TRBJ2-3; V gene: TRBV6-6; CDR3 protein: CASSYSLRGGTDTQYF
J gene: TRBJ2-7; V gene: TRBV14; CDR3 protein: CASSDSRVSYEQYF
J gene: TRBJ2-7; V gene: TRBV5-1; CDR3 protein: CATEQDPTYEQYF
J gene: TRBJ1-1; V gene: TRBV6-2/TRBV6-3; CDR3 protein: CASSLGQIAEAFF
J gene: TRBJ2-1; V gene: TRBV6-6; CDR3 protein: CASSYSSGSEFF
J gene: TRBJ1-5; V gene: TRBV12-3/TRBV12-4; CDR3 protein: CASSPGLDNQPQHF
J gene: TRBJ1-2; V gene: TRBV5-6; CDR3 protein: CASSLFWDWGYTF
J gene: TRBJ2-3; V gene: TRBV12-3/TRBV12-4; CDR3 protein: CASSRGPWTDTQYF
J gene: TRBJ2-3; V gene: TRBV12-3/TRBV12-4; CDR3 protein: CASSPRTGGDTQYF
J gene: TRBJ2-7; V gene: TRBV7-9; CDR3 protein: CASSLPGQGSYEQYF
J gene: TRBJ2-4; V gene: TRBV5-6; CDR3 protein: CASSFKNIQYF
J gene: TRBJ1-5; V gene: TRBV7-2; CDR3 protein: CASSLVPLGGERNQPQHF
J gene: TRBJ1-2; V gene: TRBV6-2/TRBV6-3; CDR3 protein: CASSYGLRANYGYTF
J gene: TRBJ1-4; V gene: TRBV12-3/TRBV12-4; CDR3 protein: CASSPGDRDEKLFF
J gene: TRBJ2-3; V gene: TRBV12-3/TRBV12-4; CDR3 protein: CASSLTGRGDTQYF